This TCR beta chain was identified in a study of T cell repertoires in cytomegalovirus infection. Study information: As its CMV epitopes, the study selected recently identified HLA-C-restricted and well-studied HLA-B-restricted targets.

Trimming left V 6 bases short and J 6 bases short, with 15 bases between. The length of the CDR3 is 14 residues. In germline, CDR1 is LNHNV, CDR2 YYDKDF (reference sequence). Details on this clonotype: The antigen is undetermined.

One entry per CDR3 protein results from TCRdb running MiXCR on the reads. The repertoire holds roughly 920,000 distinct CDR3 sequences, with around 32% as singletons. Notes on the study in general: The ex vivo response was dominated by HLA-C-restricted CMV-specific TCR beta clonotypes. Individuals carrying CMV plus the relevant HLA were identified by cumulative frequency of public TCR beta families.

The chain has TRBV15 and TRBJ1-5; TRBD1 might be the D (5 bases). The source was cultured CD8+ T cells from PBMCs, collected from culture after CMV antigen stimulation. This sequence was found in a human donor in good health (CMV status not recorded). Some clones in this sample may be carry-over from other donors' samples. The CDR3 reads CATSRTGVSQPQHF. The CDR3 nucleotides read TGTGCCACCAGTCGGACGGGGGTGAGTCAGCCCCAGCATTTT.